The rows below give T cell receptor beta chains drawn from one sample of a study of blood T cell repertoires in COVID-19. Clones were read by immunoSEQ multiplex PCR, and TCRdb kept only the in-frame ones, dropping some. The sample shows some 55,000 clones, about 87% of them seen only once. Specimen: peripheral blood. The receptor source for this set is a man in his sixties with acute or convalescent COVID-19. The CDR3 runs from the conserved cysteine through the conserved F or W. The D gene is left open where the match is weak. Expanded clones are given a class, and other clones once, few, many or no size at all.

TRBV7-8	.	.	TRBJ1-1	TGTGCCAGCAGCTTAGTTACCCAGGGAGCTTTCTTT	CASSLVTQGAFF
TRBV5-1	.	.	TRBJ1-1	TGCGCCAGCAGCTTGGAACTAGGGACACACTTGAACACTGAAGCTTTCTTT	CASSLELGTHLNTEAFF
TRBV4-3	.	TRBD2	TRBJ2-2	TGCGCCAGCAGCTACCTGACTAGCGGGGGGACCTATTTCACCGGGGAGCTGTTTTTT	CASSYLTSGGTYFTGELFF
TRBV27	.	TRBD1	TRBJ2-7	TGTGCCAGCAGTCCTCTCCCGGGACAGTACGAGCAGTACTTC	CASSPLPGQYEQYF
TRBV12-3/TRBV12-4	.	.	TRBJ2-1	TGTGCCAGCAGTCCGGGCTACAATGAGCAGTTCTTC	CASSPGYNEQFF
TRBV6-2/TRBV6-3	.	.	TRBJ2-5	TGTGCCAGCAGTTACTCGAACCTCGACGGGGACAAGACCCAGTACTTC	CASSYSNLDGDKTQYF
TRBV5-6	.	.	TRBJ1-1	TGTGCCAGCAGCCTTATCAGCACTGAAGCTTTCTTT	CASSLISTEAFF
TRBV6-5	once	.	TRBJ1-4	TGTGCCAGCAGAAGGGGTCGGTCTTGGGAAAAACTGTTTTTT	CASRRGRSWEKLFF
TRBV4-1	.	.	TRBJ2-1	TGCGCCAGCAGCCAAGACGAGGCTAGCGAGGACAATGAGCAGTTCTTC	CASSQDEASEDNEQFF
TRBV5-8	once	.	TRBJ2-1	TGTGCCAGCAGCTTCGGAGGCAATGAGCAGTTCTTC	CASSFGGNEQFF
TRBV6-2/TRBV6-3	once	.	TRBJ2-7	TGTGCCAGCAGTTCTACAGAAATCTCCTACGAGCAGTACTTC	CASSSTEISYEQYF
TRBV5-6	.	.	TRBJ1-2	TGTGCCAGCAGCCTATATTTCAGGGGAGCTAACTATGGCTACACCTTC	CASSLYFRGANYGYTF
TRBV3-1/TRBV3-2	.	TRBD1	TRBJ1-4	TGTGCCAGCAGTCCCGGGACAGGGTTAGAAAAACTGTTTTTT	CASSPGTGLEKLFF
TRBV7-2	once	.	TRBJ2-2	TGTGCCAGCAGCTTAAGGGGCTACTCGAACACCGGGGAGCTGTTTTTT	CASSLRGYSNTGELFF
TRBV21-1	.	.	TRBJ1-5	TGTGCCAGCAGCCCGCTTACACGGGGAGGGTGCAATCAGCCCCAGCATTTT	CASSPLTRGGCNQPQHF
TRBV2	.	TRBD1	TRBJ2-7	TGTGCCAGCACTTTTATGACAGGGGAAGGGCTGAAGTACTTC	CASTFMTGEGLKYF
TRBV5-4	.	.	TRBJ2-3	TGTGCCAGCAGCCCTATAAACGGAGATACGCAGTATTTT	CASSPINGDTQYF
TRBV6-2/TRBV6-3	large	.	TRBJ1-5	TGTGCCAGCAGTTACGTTAGTAATCAGCCCCAGCATTTT	CASSYVSNQPQHF
TRBV7-9	.	TRBD1	TRBJ2-3	TGTGCCAGCAGCCCTACAGGGGCGGGTACAGATACGCAGTATTTT	CASSPTGAGTDTQYF
TRBV7-9	.	TRBD2	TRBJ2-1	TGTGCCAGCAGCTCCTGGACTAGCGGGGGCAATGAGCAGTTCTTC	CASSSWTSGGNEQFF
TRBV5-4	once	.	TRBJ2-7	TGTGCCAGCAGCTTGCGGGGGGCTTACGAGCAGTACTTC	CASSLRGAYEQYF
TRBV7-2	.	TRBD1	TRBJ2-1	TGTGCCAGCAGCGGATCCGGGACAGGGGGCTACAATGAGCAGTTCTTC	CASSGSGTGGYNEQFF
TRBV2	.	TRBD1	TRBJ1-2	TGTGCCAGCAGTGATGCGGGCAGGGGGTATGGCTACACCTTC	CASSDAGRGYGYTF
TRBV5-1	.	TRBD2	TRBJ2-3	TGCGCCACATCCTCCGGGACTAGCTCAGATACGCAGTATTTT	CATSSGTSSDTQYF
TRBV27	.	.	TRBJ1-5	TGTGCCAGCAGTTTTAGCCCCAATCAGCCCCAGCATTTT	CASSFSPNQPQHF
TRBV5-6	once	TRBD1	TRBJ1-2	TGTGCCAGCAGCTTGATGCCCGGACAGGCTGCAATCTATGGCTACACCTTC	CASSLMPGQAAIYGYTF
TRBV25-1	.	TRBD1	TRBJ1-1	TGTGCCAGCTCCTCCGGCGGACAGGGGCTTGAAGCTTTCTTT	CASSSGGQGLEAFF
TRBV18	.	.	TRBJ1-5	TGTGCCAGCTCACCACCGGGGCCAGGGTTTGATCAGCCCCAGCATTTT	CASSPPGPGFDQPQHF
TRBV19	.	.	TRBJ1-1	TGTGCCAGTAGTCCACGGGACTCTCGCCGGACTGAAGCTTTCTTT	CASSPRDSRRTEAFF
TRBV19	.	.	TRBJ1-3	TGTGCCAGCAGACAGAGCTCTGGAAACACCATATATTTT	CASRQSSGNTIYF
TRBV30	.	TRBD1	TRBJ1-1	TGTGCCTGGAGTTTGGACAGGGGAACTGAAGCTTTCTTT	CAWSLDRGTEAFF
TRBV4-1	.	.	TRBJ1-1	TGCGCCAGCAGCCAAGGGCGGGGGGCAACTGAAGCTTTCTTT	CASSQGRGATEAFF
TRBV13	.	.	TRBJ1-4	TGTGCCAGCAGCTTCGGTCAGAGCGGGGAAAAACTGTTTTTT	CASSFGQSGEKLFF
TRBV12-2	.	.	TRBJ2-7	TGTGCAAGTCGCTTAGCGATGCGAGGAACCAGGGAGTACTTC	CASRLAMRGTREYF
TRBV6-5	once	TRBD1	TRBJ1-2	TGTGCCAGCAGGCCGGGACAGGGACCGTATGGCTACACCTTC	CASRPGQGPYGYTF